A single T cell receptor beta chain is shown here with its context. This entry is derived from a study of blood T cell repertoires in COVID-19. The CDR3 runs 13 residues. Looked up from germline, CDR1 is SNHLY and CDR2 is FYNNEI. With V trimmed by 8 bases and J by 7 bases, 8 bases remained unmatched. Assay used: immunoSEQ multiplex PCR; TCRdb lists only in-frame clones, some missing. The sample yields approximately 81,000 clones, roughly 86% seen once. This clonotype originated in a human donor in a cohort sampled during active COVID-19. The sample consisted of peripheral blood. The V and J genes are TRBV2 and TRBJ1-2; TRBD1 aligns across 9 bases. In DNA form, the CDR3 reads TGTGCCAGCGGCGGACAGGGGTCGCGTGGCTACACCTTC. This translates into CASGGQGSRGYTF. Full variable domain (missing parts from reference TRBV2 and TRBJ1-2): EPEVTQTPSHQVTQMGQEVILRCVPISNHLYFYWYRQILGQKVEFLVSFYNNEISEKSEIFDDQFSVERPDGSNFTLKIRSTKLEDSAMYFCASGGQGSRGYTFGSGTRLTVV.